The TCR beta chain described here comes from a study of blood T cells in healthy people across ages (dated by TCRdb to between 2015 and 2016). Background on the whole study: In model experiments, template switching captured roughly one uniquely barcoded TCR beta cDNA molecule for every two T cells. The study measured age-related changes in TCR beta repertoire diversity using deep sequencing normalized with unique cDNA molecular identifiers. The donors were split into four age groups: young (average around 15 years), middle-aged (over 35), aged (more than 55) and long-lived (more than 80). To avoid experimental bias, donors of different ages were randomly spread across the sequencing lanes. The study analyzed two additional independent replicas of 1 million unique cDNA reads from the same blood draw for two donors, one aged 18 to 30 and one aged 80 or older.

Here is what the overall study found, with its caveats: The long-lived group showed more naive CD4+ T cells, fewer expanded clones and increased TCR diversity than the aged group, suggesting age selection. Because donor CMV infection status was unknown, age-related changes in expanded clonotypes were potentially confounded. Total diversity estimates from one million sequenced T cells were considered lower bounds and underestimates. As age increased, observed TCR beta diversity per million T cells dropped in a roughly linear way, and a significant reduction was already evident by age about 40. A strong correlation was found between observed TCR beta diversity and the percentage of naive T cells measured by flow cytometry. Since profiling was done on bulk unsorted PBMCs, naive and antigen-experienced compartments could not be conclusively compared.

As to this clonotype: Its cognate antigen has yet to be identified. No much larger clone exists at a distance of one base, and base qualities are not known.

The approximately 40 donors, aged 6 to 90 years, were systemically healthy Caucasian individuals from Russia. Approximately 10 milliliters of peripheral blood were collected from each donor into EDTA-treated Vacutainer tubes. PBMCs were isolated by Ficoll-Paque density-gradient centrifugation, with at least 7 million obtained per sample. Total RNA, at least 6 micrograms per sample, was extracted from PBMCs with Trizol reagent. Naive CD45RAhigh/CD27high T cell percentages were measured by flow cytometry on a PBMC aliquot from every donor. V was cut back by 6 bases and J by 4 bases, leaving a gap of 6 bases between them. From the cysteine up to the phenylalanine, the CDR3 has a length of 11 residues. The retained sequence is limited to the CDR3, 33 bases, with the frame set at the first base. CDR1 and CDR2 are drawn from the germline V gene (reference sequence): DFQATT, SNEGSKA. Library preparation employed 5' RACE. The instrument was an Illumina HiSeq 2500. A second PCR of about 6 to 11 cycles was performed with a sample-barcoded 5' primer and a J-beta primer mix. A template-switch 5' adaptor carrying 12 random nucleotides introduced a unique molecular identifier onto each TCR beta cDNA molecule. Each sample yielded at least 2.5 million CDR3-containing paired-end reads. All of the RNA was converted into first-strand cDNA using the Mint cDNA synthesis kit, with a TRBC-specific oligonucleotide serving as the primer. All cDNA was treated with uracil-DNA glycosylase and then went through a first 18-cycle PCR with the universal primers M1SS and BC2_uni_R. Per the authors' processing: Each sample was normalized by randomly selecting 1 million high-quality reads, each carrying a distinct molecular identifier. Reads sharing molecular identifiers were discarded rather than binned into consensus sequences. CDR3 identification, clonotype clustering and error correction used MiTCR with a Q25 quality threshold and the strictest error-elimination algorithm. A nonparametric unseen species model with Euler transformation was used to estimate lower-bound total TCR beta diversity. Clones were called with MiXCR by TCRdb after fastp trimmed the public reads at Q25, and only in-frame beta chains were retained. Rows with one shared CDR3 protein collapse into an entry with the most common genes and DNA. The V and J calls shown here were made by TCRdb, not taken from the authors' results. This sample is represented by under 1,000,000 distinct CDR3 sequences; 35% to 60% of them were singletons. The leading ten clones occupy roughly 18% of the sample.

The receptor's source is a man older than 75 in good health. Input material: blood. The chain is encoded by TRBV20-1 joined to TRBJ1-4, with the D segment identity uncertain. The DNA reads TGCAGTGCACCGAGTAATGAAAAACTGTTTTTT. Its protein is CSAPSNEKLFF.